This section outlines one T cell receptor beta chain sequence together with its context. Unique molecular identifiers featured in how the TCRbeta library was prepared. TCRdb reprocessed the PCR reads via MiXCR and lists one record per CDR3 protein. The sample contains around 480,000 distinct CDR3 sequences, less than 35% of which appear only once. This sample is part of a study of T-cell reconstitution after alpha-beta-depleted transplantation in children. Germline V gene lookup returns CDR1 DFQATT and CDR2 SNEGSKA (reference sequence). This CDR3 has 14 amino acids. Trimming took off 7 bases at V and 7 bases at J, with 20 bases between the two ends.

This sequence originates from a human donor who donated a stem cell graft to a child with aplastic anemia. The chain joins TRBV20-1 to TRBJ2-1, with D perhaps matching TRBD1 or TRBD2 (5 bases each). The source material was PBMCs from the stem cell graft donor, sampled from the stem cell graft. The CDR3 sequence is CSGLRRGWLNEQFF. The CDR3 DNA follows: TGCAGTGGCCTTAGACGGGGCTGGCTAAATGAGCAGTTCTTC.